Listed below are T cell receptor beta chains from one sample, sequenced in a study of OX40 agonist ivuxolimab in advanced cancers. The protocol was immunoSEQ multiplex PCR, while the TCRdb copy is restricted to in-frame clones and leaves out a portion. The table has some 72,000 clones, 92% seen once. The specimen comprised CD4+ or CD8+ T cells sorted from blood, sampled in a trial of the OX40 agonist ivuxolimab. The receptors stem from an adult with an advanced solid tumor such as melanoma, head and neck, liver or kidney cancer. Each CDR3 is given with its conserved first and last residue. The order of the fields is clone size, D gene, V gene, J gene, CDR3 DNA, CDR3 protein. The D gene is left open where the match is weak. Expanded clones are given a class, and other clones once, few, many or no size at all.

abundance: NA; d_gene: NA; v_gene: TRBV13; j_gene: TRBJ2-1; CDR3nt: TGTGCCAGCAGCTTAGAACTAAATCCACGCCGGGCCTACAATGAGCAGTTCTTC; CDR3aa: CASSLELNPRRAYNEQFF
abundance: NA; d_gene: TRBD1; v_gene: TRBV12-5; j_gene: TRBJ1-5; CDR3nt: TGTGCTAGTGGTCCGGTCGGGGACAGGGTCTATAGCAATCAGCCCCAGCATTTT; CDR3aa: CASGPVGDRVYSNQPQHF
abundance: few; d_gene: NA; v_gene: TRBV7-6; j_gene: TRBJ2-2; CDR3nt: TGTGCCAGCAGCTTCCAATCGAACACCGGGGAGCTGTTTTTT; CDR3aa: CASSFQSNTGELFF
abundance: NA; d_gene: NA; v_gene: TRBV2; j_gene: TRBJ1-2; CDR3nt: TGTGCCAGTGACGAGAAGGCCGGGGGCTACACCTTC; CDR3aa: CASDEKAGGYTF
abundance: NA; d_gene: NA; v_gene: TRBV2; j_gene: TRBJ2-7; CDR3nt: TGTGCCAGCGGGGGACTGTCCTACGAGCAGTACTTC; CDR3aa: CASGGLSYEQYF
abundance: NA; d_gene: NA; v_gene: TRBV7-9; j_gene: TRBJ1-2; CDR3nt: TGTGCCAGCAGGTCCGGTCGGGATGGCTACACCTTC; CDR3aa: CASRSGRDGYTF
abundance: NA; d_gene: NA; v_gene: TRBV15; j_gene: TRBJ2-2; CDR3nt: TGTGCCACCAGCAGAGACTGGGGGGTTGGGGGTGCGAACACCGGGGAGCTGTTTTTT; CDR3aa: CATSRDWGVGGANTGELFF
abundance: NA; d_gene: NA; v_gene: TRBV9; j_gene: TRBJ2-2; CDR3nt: TGTGCCAGCAGCGTAGCTCCCAGGTACACCGGGGAGCTGTTTTTT; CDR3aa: CASSVAPRYTGELFF
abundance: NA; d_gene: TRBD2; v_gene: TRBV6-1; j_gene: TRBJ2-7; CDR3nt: TGTGCCAGCAGTGAAGAAAGCGGGAGCTCCTACGAGCAGTACTTC; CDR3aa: CASSEESGSSYEQYF
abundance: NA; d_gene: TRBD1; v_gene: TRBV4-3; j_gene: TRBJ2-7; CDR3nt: TGCGCCAGCAGCCAGACAGGGGGCTACGAGCAGTACTTC; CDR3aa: CASSQTGGYEQYF
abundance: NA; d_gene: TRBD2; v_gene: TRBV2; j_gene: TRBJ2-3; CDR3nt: TGTGCCAGCTCTAGCGGGGGGACAGATACGCAGTATTTT; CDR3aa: CASSSGGTDTQYF
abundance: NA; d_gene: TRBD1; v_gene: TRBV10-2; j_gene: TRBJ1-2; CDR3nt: TGCGCCAGCAGTAACCTGGGACAGTTCTATGGCTACACCTTC; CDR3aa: CASSNLGQFYGYTF
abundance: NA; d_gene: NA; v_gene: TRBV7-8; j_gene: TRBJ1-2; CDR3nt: TGTGCCAGCAGCTTGGGGGGGACCAACTATGGCTACACCTTC; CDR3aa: CASSLGGTNYGYTF
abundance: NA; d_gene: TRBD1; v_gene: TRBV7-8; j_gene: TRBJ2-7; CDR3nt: TGTGCCAGCAGCTTATTCCCGGGACAGACTACCTACGAGCAGTACTTC; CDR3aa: CASSLFPGQTTYEQYF
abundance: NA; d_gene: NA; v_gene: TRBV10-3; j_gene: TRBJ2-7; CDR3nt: TGTGCCATCAGTGAAGTCCAAAAGAGATACGAGCAGTACTTC; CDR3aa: CAISEVQKRYEQYF